This T cell receptor (beta chain) came from a study of human T cells and chemical hapten exposure. At the level of the study: A mostly female patient group had alopecia areata, totalis or universalis. Study-level results: Donors had alopecia, so their immune response may differ from healthy people's.

One entry per CDR3 protein results from TCRdb running MiXCR on the RACE reads. Of 80,000 to 100,000 distinct CDR3 sequences listed, roughly 10% are singletons. Stated time point: patch test 3, about 24 weeks after DPC sensitization. Sample treatment: therapeutic diphenylcyclopropenone sensitization with weekly scalp DPC. The donor pool consisted of alopecia patients aged 18 to 70 years, considered suitable for DPC. Concerning this clonotype: Its target is not known.

The CDR3 runs to 15 residues. The V end was cut by 2 bases, the J end by 5 bases, with 12 bases between. This clonotype originated in a woman aged 50 to 65 with alopecia areata. Some clones in this sample may be carry-over from other donors' samples. This specimen consisted of whole blood, obtained in connection with sensitization to the hapten diphenylcyclopropenone (DPC). This sequence joins TRBV12-3 or TRBV12-4 and TRBJ2-2; D possibly matches TRBD1 or TRBD2 (5 bases each). The CDR3 loop reads CASSLWGMGTGELFF. CDR3 DNA sequence: TGTGCCAGCAGTTTATGGGGGATGGGGACCGGGGAGCTGTTTTTT.